The next 12 T cell receptor beta chains were all read from a single sample in a study of blood T cell repertoires in COVID-19. TCRdb keeps only in-frame clones here, not all; method: immunoSEQ multiplex PCR. The sample holds 300,000 to 400,000 clones; 85% to 90% are singletons and the top ten take around 0.97%. The sample taken for sequencing was PBMCs or T cells enriched from blood (not recorded which). The receptors derive from a woman aged 30 to 39 with acute COVID-19.

J is TRBJ1-1 and V is TRBV6-5, with D possibly matching TRBD1 (6 bases). Germline assignment: CDR1 MNHEY and CDR2 SVGAGI. Between the trimmed V and J ends, which lost 8 bases and 5 bases, there was a span of 15 bases. The CDR3 covers 13 residues. CDR3 in amino acids: CASVRGVGTEAFF. CDR3 sequence (DNA): TGTGCCAGCGTCAGGGGTGTTGGGACTGAAGCTTTCTTT.

This chain uses TRBV30 with TRBJ1-5; 8 bases align to TRBD1. The CDR3 consists of 13 residues. Looked up from germline, CDR1 is GTSNPN and CDR2 is SVGIG (reference sequence). J gave up 4 bases and V 8 bases, and 7 bases lay outside the gene matches. The CDR3 sequence: CAIDTGGNQPQHF. CDR3 nucleotides: TGTGCCATCGACACAGGGGGAAATCAGCCCCAGCATTTT.

The CDR3 region is CAWKNPGAQYF. In DNA, the CDR3 is TGTGCCTGGAAAAACCCAGGGGCGCAGTATTTT. V is TRBV30 and J is TRBJ2-3; the D gene is possibly TRBD1 (6 bases). V was pared by 4 bases and J by 10 bases, with 12 bases between. In germline, CDR1 is GTSNPN, CDR2 SVGIG (reference sequence). The CDR3 is made up of 11 amino acids.

This clone was recorded a few times. The chain couples TRBV7-2 to TRBJ1-6; D gene uncertain. The CDR3 totals 13 residues. V lost 1 base to trimming and J lost 10 bases, with 8 bases between them. Per the germline V gene, CDR1 is SGHTA and CDR2 is FQGNSA. The CDR3 coding sequence is TGTGCCAGCAGCTTAGAGGTGGAGTCACCCCTCCACTTT. It translates to CASSLEVESPLHF.

The chain combines TRBV18 with TRBJ1-1, with 8 bases aligning to TRBD1. The CDR3 has 13 residues. CDR1 is KGHSH and CDR2 is LQKENI in the germline V gene. Germline trimming cut 8 bases from V and 5 bases from J; bases unmatched to any gene: 7. The CDR3 nucleotides read TGTGCCAGCACCCTGGACAGGGAGACTGAAGCTTTCTTT. Its protein product is CASTLDRETEAFF.

This clone came up a few times. The chain recombines TRBV9 with TRBJ2-1; D is possibly TRBD2 (7 bases). This CDR3 is built from 16 residues. Germline CDR1 reads SGDLS; CDR2 reads YYNGEE. Trimming removed 3 bases at V and 5 bases at J, with 18 bases between. The CDR3 spells CASSARGGAKNNEQFF. The CDR3 coding sequence is TGTGCCAGCAGCGCCCGTGGGGGGGCGAAAAACAATGAGCAGTTCTTC.

This clone has just a few counts. This sequence joins TRBV21-1 and TRBJ2-3; the table calls TRBD2, which could not be checked here. TRBV21-1 is described as a pseudogene. The CDR3 contains 16 residues. The CDR3 nucleotides read TGTGCCAGCAGCAAAGCCCTAGCGAGGGGCACAGATACGCAGTATTTT. Translation gives CASSKALARGTDTQYF.

The chain couples TRBV6-6 to TRBJ1-2, with D perhaps matching TRBD1 (6 bases). Deletions cut 0 bases from V and 6 bases from J, with 11 bases between. The CDR3 has 14 residues. The germline CDR1 and CDR2 sequences are MNHNY and SVGAGI (reference sequence). In DNA form, the CDR3 reads TGTGCCAGCAGTTACTCGCAGGGGCGGGATGGCTACACCTTC. Protein product: CASSYSQGRDGYTF.

Only a few counts were recorded for this clone. This chain links TRBV10-3 with TRBJ1-6, with 7 bases identical to TRBD1. CDR3 length: 17 amino acids. CDR1 and CDR2 (germline): ENHRY, SYGVKD. The trim removed 2 bases at V and 0 bases at J, leaving 4 bases unmatched. This chain's CDR3 is CAISEGTESSYNSPLHF. The CDR3 DNA reads TGTGCCATCAGTGAGGGGACAGAAAGCTCCTATAATTCACCCCTCCACTTT.

The chain joins TRBV5-1 to TRBJ1-1; 9 positions match TRBD1. Germline trimming cut 5 bases from V and 2 bases from J; bases unmatched to any gene: 10. In germline, CDR1 is SGHRS, CDR2 YFSETQ. The CDR3 length is 16 residues. The CDR3 DNA reads as TGCGCCAGCAGGACCGCCCCGGGACAGGGTAACACTGAAGCTTTCTTT. Translation gives CASRTAPGQGNTEAFF.

The gene calls are TRBV27 and TRBJ1-2, with TRBD1 matching over 9 bases. V was clipped by 0 bases and J by 5 bases; unmatched bases: 7. Germline assignment: CDR1 MNHEY and CDR2 SMNVEV (reference sequence). The CDR3 is 16 residues long. The CDR3 bases are TGTGCCAGCAGTTTATCCAGGGGACAGGGACCTTATGGCTACACCTTC. Its translation: CASSLSRGQGPYGYTF.

As regards this clone: Within the sample, other DNA sequences also encode this same CDR3. The genes are TRBV19 and TRBJ1-1; no clear D gene. Germline V gene sequence: CDR1 LNHDA, CDR2 SQIVND (reference sequence). The V end was cut by 3 bases, the J end by 2 bases, with 4 bases between. There are 12 residues in the CDR3. As DNA, the CDR3 is TGTGCCAGTAGTATCCAAAACACTGAAGCTTTCTTT. Encoded protein: CASSIQNTEAFF.